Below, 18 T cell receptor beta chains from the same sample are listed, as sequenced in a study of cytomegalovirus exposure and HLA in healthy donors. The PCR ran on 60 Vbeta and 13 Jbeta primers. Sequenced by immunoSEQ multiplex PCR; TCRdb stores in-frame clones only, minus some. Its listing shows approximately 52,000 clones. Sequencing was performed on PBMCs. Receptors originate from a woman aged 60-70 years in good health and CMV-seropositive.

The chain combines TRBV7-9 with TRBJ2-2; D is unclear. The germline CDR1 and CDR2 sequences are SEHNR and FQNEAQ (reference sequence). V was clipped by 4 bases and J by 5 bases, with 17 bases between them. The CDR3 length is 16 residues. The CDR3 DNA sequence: TGTGCCAGCAGCTCGACCGGCCCACAGATAACCGGGGAGCTGTTTTTT. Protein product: CASSSTGPQITGELFF.

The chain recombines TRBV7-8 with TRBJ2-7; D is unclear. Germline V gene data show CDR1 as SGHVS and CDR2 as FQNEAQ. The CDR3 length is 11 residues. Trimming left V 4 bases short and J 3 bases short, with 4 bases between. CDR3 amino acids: CASSSRYEQYF. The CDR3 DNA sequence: TGTGCCAGCAGCTCCCGCTACGAGCAGTACTTC.

The CDR3 sequence is CASSSDRGKYNEQFF. In nucleotides, the CDR3 is TGTGCCAGCAGTTCGGACAGGGGAAAATACAATGAGCAGTTCTTC. The chain couples TRBV27 to TRBJ2-1, with 9 bases identical to TRBD1. This CDR3 has 15 amino acids. The V and J ends lost 4 bases and 4 bases, in that order; junction bases with no gene match: 5. Germline V CDR1 and CDR2: MNHEY, SMNVEV (reference sequence).

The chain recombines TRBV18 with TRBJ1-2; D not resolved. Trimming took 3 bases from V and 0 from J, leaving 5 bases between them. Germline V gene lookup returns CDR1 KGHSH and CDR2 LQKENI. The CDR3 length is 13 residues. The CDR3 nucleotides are TGTGCCAGCTCACCTTCGGCTAACTATGGCTACACCTTC. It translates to CASSPSANYGYTF. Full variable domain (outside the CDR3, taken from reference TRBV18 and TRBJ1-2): NAGVMQNPRHLVRRRGQEARLRCSPMKGHSHVYWYRQLPEEGLKFMVYLQKENIIDESGMPKERFSAEFPKEGPSILRIQQVVRGDSAAYFCASSPSANYGYTFGSGTRLTVV.

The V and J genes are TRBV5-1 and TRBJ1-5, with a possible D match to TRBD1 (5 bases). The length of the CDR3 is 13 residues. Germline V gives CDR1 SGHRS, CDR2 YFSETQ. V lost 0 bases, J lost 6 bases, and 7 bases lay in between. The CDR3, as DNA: TGCGCCAGCAGCTTGGAGGGGTTTCAGCCCCAGCATTTT. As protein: CASSLEGFQPQHF.

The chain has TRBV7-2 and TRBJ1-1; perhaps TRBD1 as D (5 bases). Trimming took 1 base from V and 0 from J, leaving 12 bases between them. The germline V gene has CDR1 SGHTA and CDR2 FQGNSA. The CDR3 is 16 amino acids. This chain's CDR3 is CASSLGGRGMNTEAFF. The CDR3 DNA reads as TGTGCCAGCAGCTTAGGGGGTAGGGGAATGAACACTGAAGCTTTCTTT.

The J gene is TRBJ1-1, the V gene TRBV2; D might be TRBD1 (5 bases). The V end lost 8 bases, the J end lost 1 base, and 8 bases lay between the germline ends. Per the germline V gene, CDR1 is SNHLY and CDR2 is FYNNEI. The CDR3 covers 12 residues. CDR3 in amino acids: CASRDSNTEAFF. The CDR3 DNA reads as TGTGCCAGCCGGGACTCGAACACTGAAGCTTTCTTT.

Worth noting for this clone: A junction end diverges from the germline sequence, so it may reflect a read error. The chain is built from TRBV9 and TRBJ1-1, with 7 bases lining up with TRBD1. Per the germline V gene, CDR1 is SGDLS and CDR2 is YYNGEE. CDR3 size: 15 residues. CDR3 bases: TGTGCCAGCAGCGTAGGAAGAGCGAGACAGGGTGAAGATTTCTTT. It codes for CASSVGRARQGEDFF.

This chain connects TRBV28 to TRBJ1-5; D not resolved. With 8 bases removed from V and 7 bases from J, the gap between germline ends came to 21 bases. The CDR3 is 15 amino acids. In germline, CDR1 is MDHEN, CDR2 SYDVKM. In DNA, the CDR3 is TGTGCCAGCTCACGGTCCACCGGGGTTGGACAGCCCCAGCATTTT. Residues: CASSRSTGVGQPQHF. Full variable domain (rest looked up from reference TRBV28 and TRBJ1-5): DVKVTQSSRYLVKRTGEKVFLECVQDMDHENMFWYRQDPGLGLRLIYFSYDVKMKEKGDIPEGYSVSREKKERFSLILESASTNQTSMYLCASSRSTGVGQPQHFGDGTRLSIL.

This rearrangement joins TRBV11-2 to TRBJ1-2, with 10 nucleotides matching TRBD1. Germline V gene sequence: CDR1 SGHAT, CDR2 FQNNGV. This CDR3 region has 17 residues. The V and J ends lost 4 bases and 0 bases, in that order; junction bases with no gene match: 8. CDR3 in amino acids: CASSSGTGVITNYGYTF. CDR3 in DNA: TGTGCCAGCAGCTCCGGGACAGGGGTGATAACTAACTATGGCTACACCTTC. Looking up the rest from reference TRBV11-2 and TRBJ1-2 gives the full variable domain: EAGVAQSPRYKIIEKRQSVAFWCNPISGHATLYWYQQILGQGPKLLIQFQNNGVVDDSQLPKDRFSAERLKGVDSTLKIQPAKLEDSAVYLCASSSGTGVITNYGYTFGSGTRLTVV.

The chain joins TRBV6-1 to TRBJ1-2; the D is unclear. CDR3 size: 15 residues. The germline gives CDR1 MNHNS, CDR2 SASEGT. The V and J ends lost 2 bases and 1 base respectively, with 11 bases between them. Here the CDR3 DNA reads TGTGCCAGCAGTGAACCCGGGAACTTTAACTATGGCTACACCTTC. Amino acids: CASSEPGNFNYGYTF.

The DNA for the CDR3 is TGCGCCAGCAGCCCGAGCGGGGGGGCCGTAGTTGAGCAGTTCTTC. Translated: CASSPSGGAVVEQFF. The rearrangement uses TRBV5-1 and TRBJ2-1; 10 bases map to TRBD2. The V segment lost 4 bases and the J segment 9 bases; nucleotides outside the gene matches: 10. This CDR3 region has 15 residues. Germline lookup yields CDR1 SGHRS and CDR2 YFSETQ.

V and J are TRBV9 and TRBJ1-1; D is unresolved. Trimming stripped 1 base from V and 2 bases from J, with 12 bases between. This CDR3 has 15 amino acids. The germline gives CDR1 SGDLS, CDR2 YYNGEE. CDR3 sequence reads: CASSVTTEINTEAFF. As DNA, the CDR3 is TGTGCCAGCAGCGTAACAACAGAGATTAACACTGAAGCTTTCTTT.

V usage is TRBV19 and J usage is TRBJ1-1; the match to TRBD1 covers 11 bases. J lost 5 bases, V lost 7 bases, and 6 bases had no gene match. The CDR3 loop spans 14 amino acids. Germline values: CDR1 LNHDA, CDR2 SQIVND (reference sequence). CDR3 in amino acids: CASTGQGAGTEAFF. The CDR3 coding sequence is TGTGCCAGTACCGGACAGGGGGCAGGGACTGAAGCTTTCTTT.

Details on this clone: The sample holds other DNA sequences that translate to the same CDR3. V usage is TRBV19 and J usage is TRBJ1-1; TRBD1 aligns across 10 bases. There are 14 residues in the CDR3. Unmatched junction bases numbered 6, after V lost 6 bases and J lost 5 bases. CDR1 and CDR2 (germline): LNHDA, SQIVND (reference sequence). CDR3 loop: CASRTGGLGTEAFF. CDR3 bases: TGTGCCAGTAGGACAGGGGGCCTAGGTACTGAAGCTTTCTTT.

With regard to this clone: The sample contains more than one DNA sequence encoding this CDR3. CDR3 amino acids: CASGTIGDSPLHF. Written as DNA, the CDR3 is TGTGCCAGCGGTACCATCGGAGATTCACCCCTCCACTTT. The chain links TRBV6-5 to TRBJ1-6; D ambiguous. Trimming left V 8 bases short and J 8 bases short, with 13 bases between. CDR1 is MNHEY and CDR2 is SVGAGI in the germline V gene. The CDR3 totals 13 residues.

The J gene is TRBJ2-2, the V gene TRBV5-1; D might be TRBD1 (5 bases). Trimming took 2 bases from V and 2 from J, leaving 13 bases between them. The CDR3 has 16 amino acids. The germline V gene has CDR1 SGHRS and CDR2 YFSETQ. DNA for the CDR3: TGCGCCAGCAGCTTAAGTGCGCAGGGCAACACCGGGGAGCTGTTTTTT. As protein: CASSLSAQGNTGELFF.

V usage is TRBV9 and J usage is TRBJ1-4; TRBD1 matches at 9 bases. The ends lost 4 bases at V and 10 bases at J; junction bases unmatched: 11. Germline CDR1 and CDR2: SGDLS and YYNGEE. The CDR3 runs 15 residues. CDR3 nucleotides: TGTGCCAGCAGCCCCCAACGGGGACAGGGATCAAAACTGTTTTTT. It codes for CASSPQRGQGSKLFF.